One sample yielded the 22 T cell receptor beta chains listed below, sequenced in a study of T cell responses to AZD1222 COVID-19 vaccine. Sequencing used immunoSEQ multiplex PCR; TCRdb keeps in-frame clones, though not all of them. Among more than 150,000 clones listed, 85% to 90% were seen once. This specimen was peripheral blood, taken on day 0 of AZD1222 vaccination. The receptor set was obtained from an adult in good health.

With regard to this clone: The sample contains more than one DNA sequence encoding this CDR3. The rearrangement links TRBV6-6 to TRBJ1-5; D is unresolved. Germline V gene data show CDR1 as MNHNY and CDR2 as SVGAGI (reference sequence). The CDR3 spans 12 residues. Trimming left V 2 bases short and J 5 bases short, with 4 bases between. CDR3 sequence: CASSYGDQPQHF. In DNA, the CDR3 is TGTGCCAGCAGTTACGGTGATCAGCCCCAGCATTTT.

J is TRBJ1-2 and V is TRBV6-6; no clear D gene. The germline CDR1 and CDR2 sequences are MNHNY and SVGAGI (reference sequence). Trimming shortened V by 0 bases and J by 8 bases, and 13 bases separated the two germline ends. There are 14 residues in the CDR3. For the CDR3, the DNA is TGTGCCAGCAGTTACTCGCAAAGCCCTGGGGGCTACACCTTC. Its protein product is CASSYSQSPGGYTF.

The J gene is TRBJ2-3, the V gene TRBV18; tentatively, D is TRBD1 or TRBD2 (5 bases each). The CDR3 is 13 amino acids. V shed 5 bases and J shed 5 bases, with 11 bases lying between them. The germline V gene has CDR1 KGHSH and CDR2 LQKENI. For the CDR3, the DNA is TGTGCCAGCTCAGACGGGACGGTAGATACGCAGTATTTT. This codes for CASSDGTVDTQYF.

The chain employs TRBV6-5 and TRBJ2-1; D is undetermined. Germline V gene data show CDR1 as MNHEY and CDR2 as SVGAGI. This CDR3 is built from 12 residues. V was clipped by 8 bases and J by 10 bases, with 15 bases between them. In DNA form, the CDR3 reads TGTGCCAGCGGTTGGGAAGAGATGGAGCAGTTCTTC. This translates into CASGWEEMEQFF.

J is TRBJ1-5 and V is TRBV6-2 or TRBV6-3; a possible D gene is TRBD1 (5 bases). The CDR3 loop spans 13 amino acids. Germline V gene sequence: CDR1 MNHEY, CDR2 SVGEGT. V lost 5 bases, J lost 7 bases, and 12 bases lay in between. The chain's CDR3 is CASSRRGQQPQHF. CDR3 nucleotides: TGTGCCAGCAGTAGGAGAGGACAACAGCCCCAGCATTTT.

The chain is built from TRBV7-9 and TRBJ1-2; tentative D call: TRBD1 (6 bases). The CDR3 spans 15 residues. CDR1 and CDR2 from the germline V gene are SEHNR and FQNEAQ (reference sequence). V lost 3 bases to trimming and J lost 4 bases, with 15 bases between them. CDR3 in DNA: TGTGCCAGCAGCTTGTCACAGGGTGCCGTCTATGGCTACACCTTC. It is translated as CASSLSQGAVYGYTF.

The chain carries TRBV28 and TRBJ1-6, with 10 bases fitting TRBD1. Germline CDR1 and CDR2: MDHEN and SYDVKM. J lost 5 bases, V lost 2 bases, and 6 bases had no gene match. This CDR3 spans 17 amino acids. Here the CDR3 reads CASSLMTGGANNSPLHF. CDR3 in DNA: TGTGCCAGCAGTTTAATGACAGGGGGCGCGAATAATTCACCCCTCCACTTT.

V usage is TRBV11-3 and J usage is TRBJ2-3, with 9 bases identical to TRBD2. J gave up 2 bases and V 6 bases, and 6 bases lay outside the gene matches. CDR1 and CDR2 from the germline V gene are SGHNT and YENEEA. The CDR3 contains 15 residues. CDR3 in amino acids: CASSYAGGPTDTQYF. CDR3 bases: TGTGCCAGCAGTTACGCGGGGGGGCCCACAGATACGCAGTATTTT.

The V gene is TRBV28, the J gene TRBJ2-5, with a possible D match to TRBD1 (5 bases). The germline V gene has CDR1 MDHEN and CDR2 SYDVKM. The CDR3 runs 13 residues. Trimming pared 8 bases from V and 2 bases from J, leaving 12 bases between. The CDR3 DNA is TGTGCCAGCGTTGGGGCAGATCAAGAGACCCAGTACTTC. It codes for CASVGADQETQYF.

The chain uses TRBV5-4 and TRBJ2-7; 7 positions match TRBD2. This CDR3 is built from 17 residues. Germline values: CDR1 SGHNT, CDR2 YYREEE (reference sequence). V shed 0 bases, J shed 0 bases, and the junction held 9 bases outside the gene matches. CDR3 protein: CASSLGSGPPSSYEQYF. The CDR3 nucleotides are TGTGCCAGCAGCTTGGGTAGCGGGCCTCCCAGCTCCTACGAGCAGTACTTC.

The chain employs TRBV18 and TRBJ1-3, with D tentatively TRBD1 (6 bases). This CDR3 spans 16 amino acids. V was pared by 2 bases and J by 4 bases, with 15 bases between. CDR1 is KGHSH and CDR2 is LQKENI in the germline V gene. The CDR3 spells CASSPIDGGDGNTIYF. DNA of the CDR3: TGTGCCAGCTCACCAATCGACGGGGGCGACGGAAACACCATATATTTT.

V and J are TRBV27 and TRBJ2-3; D is ambiguous. The CDR3 has 15 amino acids. Germline V gene sequence: CDR1 MNHEY, CDR2 SMNVEV (reference sequence). Trimming left V 4 bases short and J 0 bases short, with 11 bases between. The CDR3 is CASSSNSGSTDTQYF. The DNA of the CDR3 is TGTGCCAGCAGTTCCAACAGTGGAAGCACAGATACGCAGTATTTT.

V gene TRBV9 combines with J gene TRBJ1-3; 7 bases agree with TRBD1. Germline V lookup: CDR1 SGDLS, CDR2 YYNGEE. The CDR3 is 14 amino acids. V lost 2 bases to trimming and J lost 2 bases; unmatched junction nucleotides: 1. CDR3 DNA sequence: TGTGCCAGCAGCGTTACAGGGGCTGGAAACACCATATATTTT. Translated, it gives CASSVTGAGNTIYF.

The table lists this clone with a count of one. This chain uses TRBV5-1 with TRBJ2-2, with D possibly TRBD2 on 5 matching bases. The CDR3 length is 16 residues. V was clipped by 2 bases and J by 1 base, with 12 bases between them. In germline, CDR1 is SGHRS, CDR2 YFSETQ. In nucleotides, the CDR3 is TGCGCCAGCAGCTTCAACGGGAATTTGAACACCGGGGAGCTGTTTTTT. Translation gives CASSFNGNLNTGELFF. The full variable domain, with the rest looked up from reference TRBV5-1 and TRBJ2-2, is KAGVTQTPRYLIKTRGQQVTLSCSPISGHRSVSWYQQTPGQGLQFLFEYFSETQRNKGNFPGRFSGRQFSNSRSEMNVSTLELGDSALYLCASSFNGNLNTGELFFGEGSRLTVL.

This clone was seen a handful of times. This chain links TRBV28 with TRBJ1-4, with a tentative D call TRBD1 (6 bases). The CDR3 is 14 residues long. Trimming stripped 6 bases from V and 8 bases from J, with 16 bases between. Per the germline V gene, CDR1 is MDHEN and CDR2 is SYDVKM. The CDR3 region is CASSLTDSEEKLFF. CDR3 DNA sequence: TGTGCCAGCAGCCTTACGGACAGTGAGGAAAAACTGTTTTTT.

The chain joins TRBV28 to TRBJ1-6; D is possibly TRBD1 (5 bases). Per the germline V gene, CDR1 is MDHEN and CDR2 is SYDVKM. Trimming took off 3 bases at V and 3 bases at J, with 6 bases between the two ends. The CDR3 contains 14 residues. The CDR3 DNA is TGTGCCAGCAGTTTCGGGGGCTATAATTCACCCCTCCACTTT. Its protein product is CASSFGGYNSPLHF.

The J gene is TRBJ2-2, the V gene TRBV7-2; D perhaps matches TRBD2 (6 bases). Germline assignment: CDR1 SGHTA and CDR2 FQGNSA. CDR3 length: 15 residues. The V end was cut by 1 base, the J end by 4 bases, with 10 bases between. DNA for the CDR3: TGTGCCAGCAGCTTAGAGGGACTCCGCACCGGGGAGCTGTTTTTT. As protein: CASSLEGLRTGELFF.

The gene calls are TRBV18 and TRBJ1-3; 9 bases align to TRBD1. The CDR3 has 18 residues. Germline V gene lookup returns CDR1 KGHSH and CDR2 LQKENI. With V trimmed by 2 bases and J by 2 bases, 10 bases remained unmatched. CDR3: CASSPARTGAGTGNTIYF. CDR3 DNA sequence: TGTGCCAGCTCACCAGCTCGGACAGGGGCAGGTACTGGAAACACCATATATTTT.

J is TRBJ1-4 and V is TRBV7-2; the D is unclear. This CDR3 has 16 amino acids. The germline V and J ends were trimmed by 4 bases and 8 bases, with 20 bases remaining between them. The V gene's germline CDR1 is SGHTA and CDR2 FQGNSA. This CDR3 is CASSSLGRQEGEKLFF. The CDR3 DNA sequence: TGTGCCAGCAGCTCCCTAGGGAGACAAGAAGGGGAAAAACTGTTTTTT.

This chain connects TRBV7-3 to TRBJ2-1; TRBD2 matches at 11 bases. The CDR3 sequence is 17 residues long. Germline-derived CDR1 and CDR2 are SGHTA and FQGTGA. The junction had 11 bases not matched to a gene; V was cut back by 4 bases and J by 6 bases. CDR3 DNA: TGTGCCAGCAGCTCCACAGGGGCGGGGACTAGCGGCAATGAGCAGTTCTTC. As protein: CASSSTGAGTSGNEQFF.

This chain joins TRBV9 and TRBJ1-2; no clear D gene. The V end lost 3 bases, the J end lost 3 bases, and 12 bases lay between the germline ends. Germline CDR1 SGDLS, CDR2 YYNGEE. The CDR3 consists of 14 residues. The CDR3 sequence is CASSATPVDYGYTF. The DNA for the CDR3 is TGTGCCAGCAGCGCGACTCCAGTGGACTATGGCTACACCTTC.

The chain joins TRBV14 to TRBJ1-3; D is uncertain. This CDR3 is built from 14 residues. Trimming shortened V by 2 bases and J by 7 bases, and 12 bases separated the two germline ends. Germline V gene data show CDR1 as SGHDN and CDR2 as FVKESK. The CDR3 region is CASSQNYLWNTIYF. DNA for the CDR3: TGTGCCAGCAGCCAAAACTACCTCTGGAACACCATATATTTT.